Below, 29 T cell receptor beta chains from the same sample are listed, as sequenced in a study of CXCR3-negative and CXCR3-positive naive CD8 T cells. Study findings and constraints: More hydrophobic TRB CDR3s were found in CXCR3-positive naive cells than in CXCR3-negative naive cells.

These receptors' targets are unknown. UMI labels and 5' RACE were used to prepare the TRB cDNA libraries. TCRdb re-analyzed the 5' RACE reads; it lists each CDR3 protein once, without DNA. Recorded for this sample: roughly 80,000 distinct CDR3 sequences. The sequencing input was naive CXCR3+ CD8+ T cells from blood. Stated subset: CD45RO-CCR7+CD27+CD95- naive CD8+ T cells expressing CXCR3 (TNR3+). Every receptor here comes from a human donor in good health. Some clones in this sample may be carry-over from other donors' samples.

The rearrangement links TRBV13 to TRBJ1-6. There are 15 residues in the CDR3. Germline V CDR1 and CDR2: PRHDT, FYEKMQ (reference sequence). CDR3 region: CASSYRPNVGSPLHF. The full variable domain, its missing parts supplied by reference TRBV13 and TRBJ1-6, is AAGVIQSPRHLIKEKRETATLKCYPIPRHDTVYWYQQGPGQDPQFLISFYEKMQSDKGSIPDRFSAQQFSDYHSELNMSSLELGDSALYFCASSYRPNVGSPLHFGNGTRLTVT.

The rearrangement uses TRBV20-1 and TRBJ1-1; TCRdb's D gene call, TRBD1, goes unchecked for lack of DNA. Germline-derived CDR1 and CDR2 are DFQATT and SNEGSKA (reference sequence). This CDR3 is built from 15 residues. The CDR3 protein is CSAREAPGGSTEAFF.

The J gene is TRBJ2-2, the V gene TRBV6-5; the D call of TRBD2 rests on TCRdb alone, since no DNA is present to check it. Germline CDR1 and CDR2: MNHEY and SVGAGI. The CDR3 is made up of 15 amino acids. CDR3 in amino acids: CASSLGAGVTGELFF.

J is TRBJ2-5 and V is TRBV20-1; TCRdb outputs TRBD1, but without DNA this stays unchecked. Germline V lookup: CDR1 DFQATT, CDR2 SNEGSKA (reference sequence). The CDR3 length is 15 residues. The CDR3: CSARDPLTGEETQYF.

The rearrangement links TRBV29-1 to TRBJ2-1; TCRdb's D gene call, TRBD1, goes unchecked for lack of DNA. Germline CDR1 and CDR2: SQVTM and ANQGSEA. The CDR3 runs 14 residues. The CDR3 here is CSVEGAFGDNEQFF.

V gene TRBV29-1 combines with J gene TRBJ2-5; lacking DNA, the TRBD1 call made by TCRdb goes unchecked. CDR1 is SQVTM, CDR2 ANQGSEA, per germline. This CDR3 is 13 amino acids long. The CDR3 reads CSVTGGLVETQYF.

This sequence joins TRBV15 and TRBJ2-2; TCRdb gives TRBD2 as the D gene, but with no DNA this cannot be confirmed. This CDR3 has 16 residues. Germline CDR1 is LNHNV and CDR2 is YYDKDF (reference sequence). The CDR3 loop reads CATSREDPRVTGELFF.

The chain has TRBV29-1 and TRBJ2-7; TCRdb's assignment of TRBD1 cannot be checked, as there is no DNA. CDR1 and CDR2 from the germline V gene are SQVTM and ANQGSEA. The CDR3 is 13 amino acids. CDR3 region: CSAIPPPGNEQYF.

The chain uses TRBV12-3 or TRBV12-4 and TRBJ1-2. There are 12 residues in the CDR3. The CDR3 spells CASSQGLGGYTF.

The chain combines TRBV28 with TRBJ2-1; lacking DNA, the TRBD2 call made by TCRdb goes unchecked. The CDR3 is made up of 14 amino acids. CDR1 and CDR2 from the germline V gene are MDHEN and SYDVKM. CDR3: CASSFRSGNDEQFF.

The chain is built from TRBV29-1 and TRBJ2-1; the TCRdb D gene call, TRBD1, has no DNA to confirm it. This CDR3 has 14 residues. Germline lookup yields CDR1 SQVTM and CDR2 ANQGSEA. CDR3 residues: CSVVLGARAYEQFF.

The CDR3 sequence: CASSRTGMNTEAFF. The chain links TRBV4-1 to TRBJ1-1; TCRdb gives TRBD1 as the D gene, but with no DNA this cannot be confirmed. Germline V gene lookup returns CDR1 MGHRA and CDR2 YSYEKL. The CDR3 runs 14 residues.

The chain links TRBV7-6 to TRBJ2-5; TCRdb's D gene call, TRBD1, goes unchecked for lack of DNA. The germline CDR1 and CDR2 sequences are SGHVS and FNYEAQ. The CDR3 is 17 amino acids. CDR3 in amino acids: CASSLIGKGREWETQYF.

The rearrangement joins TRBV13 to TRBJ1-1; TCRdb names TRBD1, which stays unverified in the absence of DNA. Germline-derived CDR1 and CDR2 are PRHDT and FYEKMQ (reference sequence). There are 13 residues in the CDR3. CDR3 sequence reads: CASSLGGLTEAFF.

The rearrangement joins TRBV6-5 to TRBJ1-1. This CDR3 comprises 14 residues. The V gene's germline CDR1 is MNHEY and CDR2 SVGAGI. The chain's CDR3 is CASSYSYGNTEAFF.

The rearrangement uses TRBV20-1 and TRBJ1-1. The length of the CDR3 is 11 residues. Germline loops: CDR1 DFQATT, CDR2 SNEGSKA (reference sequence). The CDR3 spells CSVDSNTEAFF.

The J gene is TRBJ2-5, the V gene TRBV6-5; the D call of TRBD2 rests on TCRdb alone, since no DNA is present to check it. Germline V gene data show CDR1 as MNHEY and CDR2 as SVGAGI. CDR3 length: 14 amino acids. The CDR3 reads CASSYEIAGVHQYF.

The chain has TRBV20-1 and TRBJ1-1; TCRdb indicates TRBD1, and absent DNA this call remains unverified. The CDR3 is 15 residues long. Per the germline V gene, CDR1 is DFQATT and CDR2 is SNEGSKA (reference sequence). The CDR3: CSARDLEGAHAEAFF.

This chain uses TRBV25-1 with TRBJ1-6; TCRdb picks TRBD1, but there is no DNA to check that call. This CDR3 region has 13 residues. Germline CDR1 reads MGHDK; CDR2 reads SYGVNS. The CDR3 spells CASSEWGESPLHF.

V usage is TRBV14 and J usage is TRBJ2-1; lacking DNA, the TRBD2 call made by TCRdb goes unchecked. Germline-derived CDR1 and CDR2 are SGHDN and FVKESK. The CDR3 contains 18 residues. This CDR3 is CASSQDQGPTDIYNEQFF.

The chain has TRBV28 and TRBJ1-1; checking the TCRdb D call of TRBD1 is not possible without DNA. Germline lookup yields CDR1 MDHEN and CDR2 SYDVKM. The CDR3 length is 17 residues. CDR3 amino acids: CASSFPTTGGGRTEAFF.

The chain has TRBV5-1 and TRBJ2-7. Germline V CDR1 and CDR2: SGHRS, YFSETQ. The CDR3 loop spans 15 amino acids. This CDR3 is CASSYSGAESYEQYF.

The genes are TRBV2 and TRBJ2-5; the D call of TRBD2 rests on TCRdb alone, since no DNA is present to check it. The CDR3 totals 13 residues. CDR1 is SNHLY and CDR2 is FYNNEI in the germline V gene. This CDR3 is CASSGSLQETQYF.

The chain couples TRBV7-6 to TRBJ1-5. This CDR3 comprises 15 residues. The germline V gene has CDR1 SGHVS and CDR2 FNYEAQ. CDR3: CASSLELGWDQPQHF.

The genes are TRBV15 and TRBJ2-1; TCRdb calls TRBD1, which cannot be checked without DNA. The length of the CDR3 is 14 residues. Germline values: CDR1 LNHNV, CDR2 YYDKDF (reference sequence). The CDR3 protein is CATSSSSGLGEQFF.

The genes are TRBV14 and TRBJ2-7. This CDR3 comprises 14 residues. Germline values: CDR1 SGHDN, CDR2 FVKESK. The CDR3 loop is CASSQDSQVYEQYF.

The CDR3 loop is CASSLSGLAGEEQYF. The chain employs TRBV27 and TRBJ2-7; absent DNA, TCRdb's TRBD2 call cannot be checked. CDR3 length equals 15 residues. Germline V gene data show CDR1 as MNHEY and CDR2 as SMNVEV (reference sequence).

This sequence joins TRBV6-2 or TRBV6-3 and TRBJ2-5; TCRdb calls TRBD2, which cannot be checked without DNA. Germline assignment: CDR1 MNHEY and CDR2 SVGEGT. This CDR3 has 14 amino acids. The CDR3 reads CASSGTSAQETQYF.

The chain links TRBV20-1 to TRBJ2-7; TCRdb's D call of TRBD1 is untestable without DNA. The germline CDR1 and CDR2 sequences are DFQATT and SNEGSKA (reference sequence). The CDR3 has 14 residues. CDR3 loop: CSARDRSHEYEQYF.